Below are 11 T cell receptor beta chains sequenced from a single sample in a study of sequential checkpoint blockade in melanoma. Treatment given: randomized to nivolumab then ipilimumab (arm A) or the reverse (arm B). The repertoire was sequenced with immunoSEQ multiplex PCR; TCRdb's copy has only in-frame clones and lacks some. The sample contains 10,000 to 15,000 clones, 75% to 80% of which appear only once. The sequencing used CD8+ T cells sorted from blood (inferred from file names), collected from a patient given nivolumab and ipilimumab in sequence. These TCRs come from a human donor with melanoma.

The CDR3: CASSSGQGSSYEQYF. The DNA of the CDR3 is TGTGCCAGCAGCTCTGGACAGGGGAGCTCCTACGAGCAGTACTTC. The chain has TRBV7-8 and TRBJ2-7, with TRBD1 identical over 9 bases. The CDR3 consists of 15 residues. V lost 4 bases to trimming and J lost 0 bases; unmatched junction nucleotides: 4. Germline V gene data show CDR1 as SGHVS and CDR2 as FQNEAQ.

The rearrangement links TRBV29-1 to TRBJ2-1; 10 bases are shared with TRBD2. The CDR3 sequence is 14 residues long. Germline V gene sequence: CDR1 SQVTM, CDR2 ANQGSEA. J was trimmed by 9 bases and V by 6 bases; bases with no gene match: 11. In nucleotides, the CDR3 is TGCAGCGTAATTGTCGCTAGCGGGAGCGGTGAGCAGTTCTTC. Amino acids: CSVIVASGSGEQFF.

The V call is TRBV6-1, the J call TRBJ1-5, with D tentatively TRBD1 (5 bases). In germline, CDR1 is MNHNS, CDR2 SASEGT. This CDR3 has 14 residues. Between the trimmed V and J ends, which lost 4 bases and 6 bases, there was a span of 13 bases. The CDR3 nucleotides read TGTGCCAGCAGTGGTAGACAGCGAGGTCAGCCCCAGCATTTT. Its protein is CASSGRQRGQPQHF.

The V call is TRBV4-1, the J call TRBJ2-7, with 9 bases that match TRBD2. The trim removed 1 base at V and 2 bases at J, leaving 3 bases unmatched. CDR1 and CDR2 from the germline V gene are MGHRA and YSYEKL. The CDR3 covers 15 residues. The CDR3 bases are TGCGCCAGCAGCCAAGGGACTAGCGAACCCTACGAGCAGTACTTC. Its translation is CASSQGTSEPYEQYF.

The chain uses TRBV5-4 and TRBJ1-2; D perhaps matches TRBD1 (5 bases). V was clipped by 0 bases and J by 0 bases, with 6 bases between them. Germline lookup yields CDR1 SGHNT and CDR2 YYREEE (reference sequence). The CDR3 totals 14 residues. In DNA, the CDR3 is TGTGCCAGCAGCTTGGTGGGGCCTAACTATGGCTACACCTTC. This translates into CASSLVGPNYGYTF.

The gene calls are TRBV7-6 and TRBJ2-3, with a weak D call TRBD1 (6 bases). From germline, CDR1 is SGHVS and CDR2 FNYEAQ. V was pared by 1 base and J by 0 bases, with 11 bases between. There are 16 residues in the CDR3. Written as DNA, the CDR3 is TGTGCCAGCAGCTTAGTCACAGGGTTTAGCACAGATACGCAGTATTTT. Translating it yields CASSLVTGFSTDTQYF.

This chain joins TRBV14 and TRBJ2-4; a weak D match, TRBD1 (5 bases). Trimming took 2 bases from V and 4 from J, leaving 9 bases between them. Germline assignment: CDR1 SGHDN and CDR2 FVKESK. This CDR3 is built from 14 residues. Here the CDR3 DNA reads TGTGCCAGCAGCCAAAAGGCAGGGAAAAACATTCAGTACTTC. Translated, it gives CASSQKAGKNIQYF.

The V gene is TRBV2, the J gene TRBJ2-7, with D tentatively TRBD2 (6 bases). V was shortened by 11 bases and J by 1 base, with 15 bases between the two germline ends. Germline V gives CDR1 SNHLY, CDR2 FYNNEI. This CDR3 contains 13 residues. For the CDR3, the DNA is TGTGCCGTCACGGGGCGGGATTCCTACGAGCAGTACTTC. Translation gives CAVTGRDSYEQYF.

The genes are TRBV2 and TRBJ1-1; tentatively, D is TRBD1 (5 bases). This CDR3 has 12 residues. Germline CDR1 is SNHLY and CDR2 is FYNNEI. V lost 5 bases and J 6 bases, leaving 10 bases between the germline ends. CDR3 nucleotide sequence: TGTGCCAGCAGTCAGGGTTACGCTGAAGCTTTCTTT. Translation gives CASSQGYAEAFF.

The V call is TRBV29-1, the J call TRBJ2-1; D possibly corresponds to TRBD2 (6 bases). Trimming stripped 5 bases from V and 3 bases from J, with 14 bases between. The CDR3 loop spans 14 amino acids. Germline V gene data show CDR1 as SQVTM and CDR2 as ANQGSEA. The CDR3 reads CSVNGQGGYNEQFF. The DNA for the CDR3 is TGCAGCGTTAATGGTCAGGGAGGCTACAATGAGCAGTTCTTC.

V is TRBV11-2 and J is TRBJ2-3; D is possibly TRBD1 (6 bases). The CDR3 runs to 15 residues. Germline V gene sequence: CDR1 SGHAT, CDR2 FQNNGV. Trimming cost V 2 bases and J 6 bases, with 15 bases left between them. CDR3 in amino acids: CASSLWGRVADTQYF. In DNA form, the CDR3 reads TGTGCCAGCAGCTTATGGGGGCGGGTTGCGGATACGCAGTATTTT.